This record looks at one T cell receptor beta chain sequence and its context. Its antigen is still unknown. Base-call qualities are not available, and no considerably larger clone is one nucleotide away. The sample originates from a study of PD-1 blockade in classical Hodgkin lymphoma (dated by TCRdb to the early 2020s). For the wider study: Nivolumab dosing was 3 mg/kg intravenously every 2 weeks, continuing until either disease progression or unacceptable toxicity. The study used CyTOF and TCR beta sequencing to define a peripheral blood immune signature of response to PD-1 blockade in classical Hodgkin lymphoma.

In light of the paper, this sample's time point label describes: cycle 4 day 1 (C4D1), after 6 weeks of nivolumab. Relapse after autologous stem cell transplantation had occurred in all trial patients, and cohorts A, B and C were distinguished by prior brentuximab vedotin exposure. A Miltenyi CD4+ T cell isolation kit was used for magnetic negative selection to purify CD4+ T cells from thawed PBMCs. The trial cohort included 56 patients with relapsed/refractory classical Hodgkin lymphoma, and each patient had a best overall response of complete response, partial response or progressive disease. Trial patients were treated with single-agent nivolumab in the multi-cohort phase II CheckMate 205 trial. Best overall response was determined by an independent review committee according to the 2007 International Working Group response criteria. Trial PBMCs were collected just before the start of nivolumab (C1D1) and during therapy at cycle 2 day 1 and cycle 4 day 1. Peripheral blood was collected in 8 mL Vacutainer Cell Preparation Tubes, from which PBMCs were isolated by centrifugation and then cryopreserved. Purified CD4+ and CD8+ fractions were prepared only for cases in which an additional PBMC sample was available. On LS columns in a quadroMACS separator, the magnetically labelled cells were depleted, and the flow-through was collected as the purified fraction.

General conclusions and limits of the study: Baseline TCR diversity was reported to be lower in newly diagnosed patients than in healthy donors and to be lower still in relapsed/refractory patients. Baseline diversity similar to that of newly diagnosed patients was observed in trial patients achieving complete response, whereas significantly lower diversity was observed in partial responders and progressors. Only a single clinical trial cohort was studied, and what caused the repertoire differences, possibly disease activity or prior therapy, remained undefined. By C4D1, a significant rise was seen in CD4+ TCR diversity but not in CD8+ TCR diversity (p=0.0027 vs p=0.16), and the rise was most apparent among complete responders (p=0.02). Lower diversity was observed in patients in whom nivolumab was started less than 1 year after ASCT, and these patients were excluded from later analyses so that confounding by immune reconstitution would be avoided.

V and J are truncated by 7 bases and 3 bases respectively, leaving an intervening sequence of 10 bases. CDR1 and CDR2 were assigned from the germline V gene as ENHRY and SYGVKD. CDR3 length: 13 amino acids, cysteine to phenylalanine. The sequence is cut down to CDR3 DNA, 39 bases in frame from base 1. Genomic DNA was isolated using the Qiagen DNeasy kit from unsorted PBMCs as well as from negatively selected CD4+ and CD8+ fractions. TCR beta CDR3 regions were amplified by immunoSEQ multiplex PCR using primers annealing to V and J segments. A synthetic immune receptor repertoire was used to minimize amplification bias, and any remaining bias was removed computationally after sequencing. In the paper's pipeline: Custom Python scripts were used to quantify repertoire diversity as the Shannon entropy index. Unsorted, CD4+ and CD8+ repertoires were analyzed separately, except in combined analyses where CD4+ and CD8+ sequences were merged in silico. A clone was considered expanded if an increase in frequency of at least 2-fold after treatment relative to C1D1 was found, and a pseudocount of 0.5 was applied to clones undetected at baseline. Clones with 0 or 1 copy at C1D1 were classified as singleton clones, and clones with 2 or more copies were classified as non-singleton clones. Clones expanded in unsorted samples were assigned a CD4+, CD8+ or unknown annotation through matching of protein sequences in sorted samples from the same patient. Wilcoxon tests on paired samples were used to test diversity changes from C1D1 to C4D1. In its TCRdb copy, this immuneACCESS table keeps in-frame sequences only and misses some clones. Where compared with another copy, unresolved V genes explain less than half of these, and the others have no known cause. That table supplies the V and J calls and clone size; D and trimming were determined from the DNA. Across this sample there are about 30,000 clones, with more than 85% seen only once. The ten most abundant clones make up roughly 0.48% of the sample.

The source material was CD4+ T cells from blood, sampled before the fourth cycle of nivolumab. The V and J segments used are TRBV10-3 and TRBJ1-3; no D segment can be confidently identified. The clonotype comes from a human donor with classical Hodgkin lymphoma. The CDR3 here reads CAITAWGGNTIYF. The sequence in DNA is TGTGCCATCACGGCCTGGGGTGGAAACACCATATATTTT.